This T cell receptor (beta chain) was captured in a study of blood T cell repertoires in COVID-19. The overall study: Donors in the United States, Italy and Spain gave samples during acute or convalescent COVID-19. T cells, B-cell-depleted T cells, or PBMCs supplied cDNA or gDNA.

Profiling relied on immunoSEQ multiplex PCR, and the TCRdb table lists in-frame clones only, not all of them. The sample consists of about 160,000 clones, approximately 85% of them appearing once. CDR3 length: 16 residues. The V segment lost 3 bases and the J segment 5 bases; nucleotides outside the gene matches: 7. Germline V gene sequence: CDR1 SGHRS, CDR2 YFSETQ. Sequencing was performed on peripheral blood. This chain joins TRBV5-1 and TRBJ2-1; 11 bases match TRBD2. This clonotype was sampled from a woman aged 60-75 years with COVID-19, enrolled during active disease. The DNA of the CDR3 is TGCGCCAGCAGCTGGGGGACTAGCGGCATAAACAATGAGCAGTTCTTC. It codes for CASSWGTSGINNEQFF.